A single sample is the source of the 9 T cell receptor beta chains below, sequenced in a study of Ad26.COV2.S vaccination and SARS-CoV-2 variants. Method: immunoSEQ multiplex PCR; TCRdb's copy keeps in-frame clones and lacks some. The sample records some 190,000 clones, roughly 87% being singletons. Sequencing was performed on peripheral blood, taken after recovery from COVID-19. Receptors originate from a human donor who had recovered from COVID-19.

The V call is TRBV2, the J call TRBJ2-1, with 7 bases fitting TRBD2. V lost 2 bases and J lost 5; bases outside the gene matches: 6. This CDR3 is built from 15 residues. CDR1 SNHLY and CDR2 FYNNEI come from the germline V gene. The CDR3 DNA follows: TGTGCCAGCAGTGAATATGGGGGAGGGGACAATGAGCAGTTCTTC. This encodes CASSEYGGGDNEQFF.

This clone appeared a few times. The chain employs TRBV7-2 and TRBJ2-7; tentatively, D is TRBD1 (5 bases). Trimming removed 4 bases at V and 2 bases at J, with 6 bases between. Germline V gene lookup returns CDR1 SGHTA and CDR2 FQGNSA. The CDR3 length is 12 residues. The CDR3 is CASSWTTYEQYF. The CDR3, as DNA: TGTGCCAGCAGCTGGACAACCTACGAGCAGTACTTC.

The chain combines TRBV7-6 with TRBJ2-1; 7 bases fit TRBD2. This CDR3 region has 17 residues. Per germline, CDR1 SGHVS and CDR2 FNYEAQ. The V and J ends lost 0 bases and 2 bases, in that order; junction bases with no gene match: 7. The CDR3 spells CASSLANGGWAYNEQFF. CDR3 sequence (DNA): TGTGCCAGCAGCTTAGCGAACGGGGGGTGGGCCTACAATGAGCAGTTCTTC.

The V and J genes are TRBV5-1 and TRBJ1-1; 7 nucleotides match TRBD1. V gave up 1 base and J gave up 4 bases; unmatched junction bases: 10. The CDR3 has 16 amino acids. From germline, CDR1 is SGHRS and CDR2 YFSETQ. CDR3: CASSLRQGGSSTEAFF. CDR3 in DNA: TGCGCCAGCAGCTTGAGGCAGGGGGGTTCAAGCACTGAAGCTTTCTTT.

This sequence joins TRBV27 and TRBJ2-1; the D is unclear. The CDR3 has 12 residues. V shed 2 bases and J shed 10 bases, with 9 bases lying between them. Looked up from germline, CDR1 is MNHEY and CDR2 is SMNVEV (reference sequence). Written as DNA, the CDR3 is TGTGCCAGCAGTTTACTCGGACGGGAGCAGTTCTTC. It encodes CASSLLGREQFF.

The chain has TRBV6-5 and TRBJ1-2; D might be TRBD1 (5 bases). The CDR3 is made up of 13 amino acids. Germline values: CDR1 MNHEY, CDR2 SVGAGI. V lost 6 bases and J 10 bases, leaving 18 bases between the germline ends. The CDR3 nucleotides are TGTGCCAGCAGCCTAGGGACGGCCCCAGTCTACACCTTC. Residues: CASSLGTAPVYTF.

This chain uses TRBV7-9 with TRBJ2-1; a possible D gene is TRBD2 (6 bases). Trimming removed 5 bases at V and 7 bases at J, with 18 bases between. Germline V gene lookup returns CDR1 SEHNR and CDR2 FQNEAQ (reference sequence). The CDR3 is made up of 15 amino acids. Written as DNA, the CDR3 is TGTGCCAGCAGCCTTTTAGGAGGGATACGGAATGAGCAGTTCTTC. Protein sequence: CASSLLGGIRNEQFF.

The J gene is TRBJ1-1, the V gene TRBV29-1, with D unclear. Germline CDR1 SQVTM, CDR2 ANQGSEA. V gave up 2 bases and J gave up 0 bases, with 10 bases separating them. The CDR3 length is 14 residues. Here the CDR3 DNA reads TGCAGCGTTGAAACTTCAGGTTTGAACACTGAAGCTTTCTTT. It yields the protein CSVETSGLNTEAFF.

This clone was recorded a few times. The chain carries TRBV7-9 and TRBJ1-6; D gene unclear. This CDR3 region has 14 residues. Germline assignment: CDR1 SEHNR and CDR2 FQNEAQ (reference sequence). V was shortened by 1 base and J by 4 bases, with 5 bases between the two germline ends. CDR3 bases: TGTGCCAGCAGCTTAGGCGGATATAATTCACCCCTCCACTTT. Translating it yields CASSLGGYNSPLHF.